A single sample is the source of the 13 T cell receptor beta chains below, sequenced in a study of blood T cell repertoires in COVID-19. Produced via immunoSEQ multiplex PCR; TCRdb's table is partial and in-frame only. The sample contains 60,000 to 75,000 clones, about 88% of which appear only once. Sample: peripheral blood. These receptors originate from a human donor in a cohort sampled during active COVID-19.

The CDR3 loop is CASSGAYEQYF. The CDR3 DNA follows: TGTGCCAGCAGTGGGGCGTACGAGCAGTACTTC. V and J are TRBV28 and TRBJ2-7; D might be TRBD1 (5 bases). Germline V gene lookup returns CDR1 MDHEN and CDR2 SYDVKM. The V gene lost 5 bases and the J gene lost 4 bases, with 6 bases spanning the gap. CDR3 length equals 11 residues.

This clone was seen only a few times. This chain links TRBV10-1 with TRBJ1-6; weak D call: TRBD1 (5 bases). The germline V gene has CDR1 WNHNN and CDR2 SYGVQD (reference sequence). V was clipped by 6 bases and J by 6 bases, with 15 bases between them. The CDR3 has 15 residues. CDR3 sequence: CASSQMAGGNSPLHF. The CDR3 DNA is TGCGCCAGCAGCCAAATGGCGGGGGGTAATTCACCCCTCCACTTT.

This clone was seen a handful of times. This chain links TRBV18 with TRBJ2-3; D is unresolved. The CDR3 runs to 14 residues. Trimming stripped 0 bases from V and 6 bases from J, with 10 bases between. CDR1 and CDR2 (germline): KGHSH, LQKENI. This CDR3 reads CASSPPLKRDTQYF. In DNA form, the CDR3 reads TGTGCCAGCTCACCACCTTTGAAACGGGATACGCAGTATTTT.

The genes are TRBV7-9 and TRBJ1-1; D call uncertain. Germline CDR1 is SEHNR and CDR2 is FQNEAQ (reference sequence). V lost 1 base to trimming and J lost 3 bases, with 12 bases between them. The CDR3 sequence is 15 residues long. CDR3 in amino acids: CASSLGAPGDTEAFF. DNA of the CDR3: TGTGCCAGCAGCTTAGGGGCGCCCGGTGACACTGAAGCTTTCTTT.

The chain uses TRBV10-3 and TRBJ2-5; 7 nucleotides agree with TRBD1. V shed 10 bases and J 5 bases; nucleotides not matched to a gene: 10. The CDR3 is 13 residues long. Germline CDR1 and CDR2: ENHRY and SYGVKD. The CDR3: CASRQGVEETQYF. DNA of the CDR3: TGTGCCAGCAGACAGGGAGTGGAGGAGACCCAGTACTTC.

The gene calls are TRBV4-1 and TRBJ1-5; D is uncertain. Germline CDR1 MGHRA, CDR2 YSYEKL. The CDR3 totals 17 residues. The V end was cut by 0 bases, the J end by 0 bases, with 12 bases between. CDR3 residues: CASSQENYGYSNQPQHF. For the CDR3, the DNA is TGCGCCAGCAGCCAAGAGAATTACGGGTATAGCAATCAGCCCCAGCATTTT.

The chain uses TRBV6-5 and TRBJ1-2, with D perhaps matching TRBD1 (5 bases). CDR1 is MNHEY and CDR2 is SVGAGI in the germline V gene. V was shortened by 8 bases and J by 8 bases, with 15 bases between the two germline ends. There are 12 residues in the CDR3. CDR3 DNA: TGTGCCAGCGGAAACTCTCAGGGCGGCTACACCTTC. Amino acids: CASGNSQGGYTF.

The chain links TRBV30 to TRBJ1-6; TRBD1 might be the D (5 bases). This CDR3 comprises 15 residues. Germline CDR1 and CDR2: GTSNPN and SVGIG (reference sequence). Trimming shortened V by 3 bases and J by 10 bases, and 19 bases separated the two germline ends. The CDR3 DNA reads TGTGCCTGGAGCAAAAGGACTGGGGCGGGGTCACCCCTCCACTTT. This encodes CAWSKRTGAGSPLHF.

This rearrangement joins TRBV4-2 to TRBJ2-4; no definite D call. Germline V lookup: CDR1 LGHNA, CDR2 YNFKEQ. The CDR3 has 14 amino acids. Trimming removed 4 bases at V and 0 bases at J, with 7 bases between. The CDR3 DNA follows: TGTGCCAGCAGCCCACTCTTAGCCAAAAACATTCAGTACTTC. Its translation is CASSPLLAKNIQYF.

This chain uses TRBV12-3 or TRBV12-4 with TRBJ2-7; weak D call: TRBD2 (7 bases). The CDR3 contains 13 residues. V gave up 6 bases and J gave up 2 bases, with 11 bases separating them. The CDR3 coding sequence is TGTGCCAGCAGACGGGGGGCCGCCTACGAGCAGTACTTC. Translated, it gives CASRRGAAYEQYF.

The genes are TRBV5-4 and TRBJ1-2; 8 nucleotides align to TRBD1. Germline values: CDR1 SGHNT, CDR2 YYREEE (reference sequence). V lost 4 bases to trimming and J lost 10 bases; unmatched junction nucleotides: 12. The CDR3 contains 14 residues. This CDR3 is CASSGPGQVIVYTF. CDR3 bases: TGTGCCAGCAGCGGGCCGGGACAGGTCATAGTCTACACCTTC.

The CDR3 sequence is CASSEWTGGALGYTF. Written as DNA, the CDR3 is TGTGCCAGCAGTGAATGGACAGGGGGCGCCTTGGGCTACACCTTC. V gene TRBV6-1 combines with J gene TRBJ1-2; 11 positions match TRBD1. This CDR3 is 15 amino acids long. The V gene's germline CDR1 is MNHNS and CDR2 SASEGT. Trimming at V came to 2 bases and at J to 8 bases, leaving 7 bases not matched to a gene.

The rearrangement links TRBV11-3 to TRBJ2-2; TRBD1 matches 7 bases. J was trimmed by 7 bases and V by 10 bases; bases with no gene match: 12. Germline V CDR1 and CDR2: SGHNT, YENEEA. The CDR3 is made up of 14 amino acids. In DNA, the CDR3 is TGTGCCACCCGCCGAGGGGGCGAGGGCGGGGAGCTGTTTTTT. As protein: CATRRGGEGGELFF.